These 18 T cell receptor beta chains originate from one sample sequenced in a study of OX40 agonist ivuxolimab in advanced cancers. Clones were read by immunoSEQ multiplex PCR, and TCRdb kept only the in-frame ones, dropping some. The repertoire holds about 77,000 clones, with about 90% as singletons. The specimen comprised CD4+ or CD8+ T cells sorted from blood, sampled in a trial of the OX40 agonist ivuxolimab. These receptors all come from an adult with an advanced solid tumor such as melanoma, head and neck, liver or kidney cancer.

V is TRBV29-1 and J is TRBJ1-2; no definite D call. The V end was cut by 4 bases, the J end by 8 bases, with 14 bases between. Per germline, CDR1 SQVTM and CDR2 ANQGSEA. The CDR3 sequence is 12 residues long. The CDR3 DNA is TGCAGCGTTGGGGGAATGTCTAGCGGCTACACCTTC. It yields the protein CSVGGMSSGYTF.

This rearrangement joins TRBV6-5 to TRBJ2-7; 7 nucleotides agree with TRBD1. Germline-derived CDR1 and CDR2 are MNHEY and SVGAGI. This CDR3 comprises 14 residues. V lost 4 bases to trimming and J lost 3 bases; unmatched junction nucleotides: 6. The CDR3 DNA reads TGTGCCAGCAGTTCCCGGGACAGCCACTACGAGCAGTACTTC. The encoded protein is CASSSRDSHYEQYF.

The chain employs TRBV6-4 and TRBJ1-4; a possible D gene is TRBD1 (5 bases). V lost 4 bases and J 4 bases, leaving 10 bases between the germline ends. The CDR3 has 14 amino acids. Germline loops: CDR1 MRHNA, CDR2 SNTAGT. The CDR3 here is CASSVGPGNEKLFF. As DNA, the CDR3 is TGTGCCAGCAGTGTGGGGCCCGGTAATGAAAAACTGTTTTTT.

The CDR3 bases are TGTGCCAGCAGCAACCCGGGGCTAGCGGGAGGGAGCACAGATACGCAGTATTTT. It yields the protein CASSNPGLAGGSTDTQYF. The V call is TRBV7-9, the J call TRBJ2-3, with 12 bases lining up with TRBD2. CDR1 SEHNR and CDR2 FQNEAQ come from the germline V gene (reference sequence). CDR3 length: 18 amino acids. The V segment lost 5 bases and the J segment 0 bases; nucleotides outside the gene matches: 9.

As DNA, the CDR3 is TGTGCCAGCAGCACTCGGGACGGACAGGGTAGGGGAGTAAACACTGAAGCTTTCTTT. Protein sequence: CASSTRDGQGRGVNTEAFF. The chain employs TRBV9 and TRBJ1-1; TRBD1 matches 8 bases. V lost 4 bases, J lost 2 bases, and 19 bases stayed unmatched. Germline V CDR1 and CDR2: SGDLS, YYNGEE. The CDR3 is 19 residues long.

CDR3 nucleotides: TGCAGCGCTAGGCAGGGACAGGGGGGTGAGCAGTTCTTC. It yields the protein CSARQGQGGEQFF. The genes are TRBV29-1 and TRBJ2-1, with 11 bases matching TRBD1. CDR3 length: 13 residues. V gave up 7 bases and J gave up 9 bases; unmatched junction bases: 8. Germline V CDR1 and CDR2: SQVTM, ANQGSEA.

This chain connects TRBV15 to TRBJ2-5; D perhaps matches TRBD2 (6 bases). CDR3 length equals 15 residues. Trimming removed 0 bases at V and 0 bases at J, with 8 bases between. Per germline, CDR1 LNHNV and CDR2 YYDKDF (reference sequence). The CDR3 nucleotides are TGTGCCACCAGCAGAGATCGGGGGTACCAAGAGACCCAGTACTTC. It is translated as CATSRDRGYQETQYF.

The chain has TRBV29-1 and TRBJ1-3; 7 nucleotides line up with TRBD1. The germline CDR1 and CDR2 sequences are SQVTM and ANQGSEA. With V trimmed by 6 bases and J by 4 bases, 3 bases remained unmatched. The CDR3 extends over 12 amino acids. The CDR3 DNA follows: TGCAGCGTAAGGGGGCCGGGAAACACCATATATTTT. It yields the protein CSVRGPGNTIYF. Based on the CDR3 plus reference TRBV29-1 and TRBJ1-3, the full variable domain is SAVISQKPSRDICQRGTSLTIQCQVDSQVTMMFWYRQQPGQSLTLIATANQGSEATYESGFVIDKFPISRPNLTFSTLTVSNMSPEDSSIYLCSVRGPGNTIYFGEGSWLTVV.

This chain joins TRBV7-9 and TRBJ1-4; 9 bases map to TRBD1. The CDR3 is 15 amino acids. V was pared by 6 bases and J by 8 bases, with 10 bases of the junction left unmatched. Germline V gene lookup returns CDR1 SEHNR and CDR2 FQNEAQ (reference sequence). CDR3 region: CASSFSGTGNEKLFF. CDR3 sequence (DNA): TGTGCCAGCAGTTTCTCCGGGACAGGGAACGAAAAACTGTTTTTT.

This clone appeared a few times. The gene calls are TRBV27 and TRBJ2-7, with a tentative D call TRBD2 (6 bases). The V gene's germline CDR1 is MNHEY and CDR2 SMNVEV (reference sequence). There are 19 residues in the CDR3. Between the trimmed V and J ends, which lost 0 bases and 3 bases, there was a span of 24 bases. CDR3 nucleotides: TGTGCCAGCAGTTTATCCTCAGGGAGAGGGACTCCGAACCGCTACGAGCAGTACTTC. This gives the protein CASSLSSGRGTPNRYEQYF.

V gene TRBV7-8 combines with J gene TRBJ2-1, with D possibly being TRBD2 (5 bases). Between the trimmed V and J ends, which lost 1 base and 4 bases, there was a span of 8 bases. CDR1 SGHVS and CDR2 FQNEAQ come from the germline V gene. The CDR3 loop spans 14 amino acids. The DNA for the CDR3 is TGTGCCAGCAGCTTAGGGGAGTATTACAATGAGCAGTTCTTC. Translating gives CASSLGEYYNEQFF.

V is TRBV4-1 and J is TRBJ1-2; D is uncertain. Germline CDR1 MGHRA, CDR2 YSYEKL. V gave up 1 base and J gave up 5 bases, with 14 bases separating them. The CDR3 is 15 residues long. The CDR3 DNA sequence: TGCGCCAGCAGCCAAGGTCGTGGAAGTGAGTATGGCTACACCTTC. It specifies CASSQGRGSEYGYTF.

This clone was observed at least ten times. The chain recombines TRBV19 with TRBJ1-2; D not certain. This CDR3 contains 14 residues. The germline V and J ends were trimmed by 7 bases and 0 bases, with 12 bases remaining between them. Per germline, CDR1 LNHDA and CDR2 SQIVND (reference sequence). CDR3 sequence reads: CASKDKSANYGYTF. The CDR3 DNA reads as TGTGCCAGTAAAGACAAATCAGCTAACTATGGCTACACCTTC.

This chain joins TRBV18 and TRBJ2-7; TRBD1 agrees at 8 bases. Germline-derived CDR1 and CDR2 are KGHSH and LQKENI. The CDR3 covers 14 residues. Losses at the gene ends were 5 bases for V and 4 bases for J; bases not matched to a gene: 7. The CDR3 coding sequence is TGTGCCAGCTCAAACCGGGACAGGAAGTACGAGCAGTACTTC. It encodes CASSNRDRKYEQYF.

The rearrangement links TRBV5-1 to TRBJ2-3, with D perhaps being TRBD1 or TRBD2 (5 bases each). Germline V lookup: CDR1 SGHRS, CDR2 YFSETQ. V was cut by 0 bases and J by 12 bases, with 20 bases left in between. This CDR3 comprises 15 residues. CDR3 protein: CASSLDGALAQPQYF. The CDR3 DNA sequence: TGCGCCAGCAGCTTGGATGGGGCTCTAGCTCAGCCCCAGTATTTT.

The V and J genes are TRBV29-1 and TRBJ1-1; D call uncertain. The germline V and J ends were trimmed by 4 bases and 13 bases, with 16 bases remaining between them. CDR3 length: 11 residues. Germline-derived CDR1 and CDR2 are SQVTM and ANQGSEA. Here the CDR3 reads CSVAPTALSFF. In DNA, the CDR3 is TGCAGCGTTGCCCCAACAGCGCTTAGTTTCTTT.

There are a few counts of this clone. This rearrangement joins TRBV11-2 to TRBJ2-1; 9 nucleotides align to TRBD2. From germline, CDR1 is SGHAT and CDR2 FQNNGV. The CDR3 has 15 amino acids. V dropped 5 bases and J dropped 2; count of bases not matched to a gene: 4. Here the CDR3 DNA reads TGTGCCAGCAGCATAGTAGCGGGAGCCTACAATGAGCAGTTCTTC. The encoded protein is CASSIVAGAYNEQFF.

The rearrangement joins TRBV18 to TRBJ1-1, with 10 bases fitting TRBD1. CDR1 KGHSH and CDR2 LQKENI come from the germline V gene. This CDR3 spans 16 amino acids. Trimming cost V 6 bases and J 4 bases; bases outside gene matches: 11. The CDR3: CASSSGTGAGGTEAFF. In DNA form, the CDR3 reads TGTGCCAGCTCGTCCGGGACAGGGGCGGGGGGCACTGAAGCTTTCTTT.